Each of the 19 T cell receptor beta chains below was sequenced from the same sample in a study of T cells in Graves' hyperthyroidism and ophthalmopathy. TCR beta CDR3 sequences were amplified from RNA transcripts. HTBI primers were the set used in a first-round RT-PCR of the TCR CDR3. TCRdb re-called the multiplex PCR reads with MiXCR, one entry per CDR3 protein. The data hold about 590,000 distinct CDR3 sequences, with less than 20% observed a single time. Sequencing input: blood. These TCRs come from a woman aged 25 to 39 with Graves' hyperthyroidism.

This clonotype was picked up a small number of times. This sequence joins TRBV27 and TRBJ1-1; possibly TRBD1 for D (5 bases). The CDR3 covers 17 residues. The V gene lost 6 bases and the J gene lost 0 bases, with 20 bases spanning the gap. Looked up from germline, CDR1 is MNHEY and CDR2 is SMNVEV (reference sequence). The CDR3 is CASSRDSGVSMNTEAFF. The CDR3 nucleotides are TGTGCCAGCAGCCGAGACAGCGGCGTCTCCATGAACACTGAAGCTTTCTTT.

V and J are TRBV13 and TRBJ2-3, with TRBD2 matching 8 bases. V dropped 4 bases and J dropped 2; count of bases not matched to a gene: 8. The CDR3 covers 16 residues. CDR1 PRHDT and CDR2 FYEKMQ come from the germline V gene (reference sequence). CDR3 DNA sequence: TGTGCCAGCAGCTACCGGGCGGGAGGTACCACAGATACGCAGTATTTT. Residues: CASSYRAGGTTDTQYF.

Of note for this clonotype: A much bigger clone sits one base away, suggesting this may be a read error. The chain carries TRBV27 and TRBJ2-3; 7 nucleotides agree with TRBD2. The CDR3 totals 14 residues. Germline V CDR1 and CDR2: MNHEY, SMNVEV (reference sequence). With V trimmed by 6 bases and J by 1 base, 4 bases remained unmatched. In nucleotides, the CDR3 is TGTGCCAGCAGGGGCGGGAGTGGCACAGATACGCAGTATTTT. As protein: CASRGGSGTDTQYF.

As regards this clonotype: This may stem from a read error, because a much larger clone lies one nucleotide away. The chain employs TRBV3-1 and TRBJ2-3; 12 nucleotides match TRBD2. Germline lookup yields CDR1 LGHDT and CDR2 YNNKEL (reference sequence). The CDR3 has 16 amino acids. CDR3 protein: CASGQRLAGDSNTQYF. CDR3 DNA: TGTGCCAGCGGCCAGAGACTAGCGGGAGACTCAAATACGCAGTATTTT.

In this sample, this clonotype turned up many times. The chain is built from TRBV3-1 and TRBJ1-1; 7 nucleotides line up with TRBD1. The germline V gene encodes CDR1 LGHDT and CDR2 YNNKEL (reference sequence). V shed 6 bases and J 2 bases; nucleotides not matched to a gene: 3. This CDR3 contains 13 residues. CDR3 in amino acids: CASRRQGNTEAFF. The CDR3 nucleotides are TGTGCCAGCAGACGACAGGGTAACACTGAAGCTTTCTTT.

This clonotype was seen a handful of times. J is TRBJ1-6 and V is TRBV6-5, with unresolved D. Germline loops: CDR1 MNHEY, CDR2 SVGAGI. V lost 2 bases and J lost 3, with 5 bases in between. There are 14 residues in the CDR3. CDR3 protein: CASSYGGYNSPLHF. The CDR3 DNA sequence: TGTGCCAGCAGTTACGGCGGCTATAATTCACCCCTCCACTTT.

This clonotype was seen repeatedly, ten times or more. The chain employs TRBV28 and TRBJ1-2; D is unresolved. The CDR3 runs to 14 residues. Trimming removed 5 bases at V and 8 bases at J, with 18 bases between. Germline CDR1 MDHEN, CDR2 SYDVKM. CDR3: CASSPTSSVFGYTF. In DNA form, the CDR3 reads TGTGCCAGCAGTCCCACCTCTTCCGTATTCGGCTACACCTTC.

This clonotype was seen many times. V usage is TRBV11-2 and J usage is TRBJ2-5; 7 bases match TRBD2. J lost 5 bases, V lost 5 bases, and 11 bases had no gene match. CDR1 is SGHAT and CDR2 is FQNNGV in the germline V gene. The CDR3 is 15 residues long. This chain's CDR3 is CASSAVGSGTETQYF. CDR3 sequence (DNA): TGTGCCAGCAGCGCAGTCGGGAGCGGGACGGAGACCCAGTACTTC.

At least ten counts were recorded for this clonotype. The chain joins TRBV11-3 to TRBJ2-5; 8 nucleotides line up with TRBD2. The CDR3 has 17 residues. Germline V gene sequence: CDR1 SGHNT, CDR2 YENEEA. The J segment lost 2 bases and the V segment lost 5 bases, leaving 13 bases of the junction unmatched. The CDR3 is CASSRRGLAGVQETQYF. The CDR3 nucleotides read TGTGCCAGCAGCCGCCGCGGGCTAGCGGGCGTTCAAGAGACCCAGTACTTC. Full variable domain (missing parts from reference TRBV11-3 and TRBJ2-5): EAGVVQSPRYKIIEKKQPVAFWCNPISGHNTLYWYLQNLGQGPELLIRYENEEAVDDSQLPKDRFSAERLKGVDSTLKIQPAELGDSAVYLCASSRRGLAGVQETQYFGPGTRLLVL.

This clonotype was found many times. The CDR3, as DNA: TGTGCCAGCAAACAGGGTGGGGAAGAGACCCAGTACTTC. It codes for CASKQGGEETQYF. This chain connects TRBV11-2 to TRBJ2-5; a weak D match, TRBD1 (6 bases). Trimming stripped 7 bases from V and 3 bases from J, with 12 bases between. Germline lookup yields CDR1 SGHAT and CDR2 FQNNGV. The CDR3 has 13 residues.

This clonotype has only a few counts. The rearrangement uses TRBV25-1 and TRBJ2-7; a weak D match, TRBD2 (5 bases). The CDR3 consists of 12 residues. V lost 6 bases and J 6 bases, leaving 12 bases between the germline ends. CDR1 and CDR2 from the germline V gene are MGHDK and SYGVNS. The chain's CDR3 is CASSLTSSEQYF. In DNA form, the CDR3 reads TGTGCCAGCAGCCTCACTAGTTCCGAGCAGTACTTC.

The rearrangement uses TRBV6-5 and TRBJ1-2; TRBD1 might be the D (6 bases). CDR3 length: 16 residues. V was pared by 0 bases and J by 6 bases, with 17 bases between. The germline V gene encodes CDR1 MNHEY and CDR2 SVGAGI. CDR3 DNA: TGTGCCAGCAGTTACTCGCAGGAAACAGGGTTACATGGCTACACCTTC. It encodes CASSYSQETGLHGYTF.

The table lists this clonotype with a few counts. This sequence joins TRBV6-5 and TRBJ1-4; no firm D call. V shed 0 bases and J shed 8 bases, with 16 bases lying between them. CDR3 length equals 16 residues. Germline CDR1 reads MNHEY; CDR2 reads SVGAGI. Here the CDR3 DNA reads TGTGCCAGCAGTTACTCGCTACATGGGGTGTTCGAAAAACTGTTTTTT. Amino acids: CASSYSLHGVFEKLFF.

V is TRBV9 and J is TRBJ2-7; 8 bases match TRBD2. V shed 0 bases, J shed 1 base, and the junction held 6 bases outside the gene matches. This CDR3 is 16 amino acids long. Germline V gene sequence: CDR1 SGDLS, CDR2 YYNGEE. Here the CDR3 DNA reads TGTGCCAGCAGCGTAGGACGGGAGGGTCGGTCCTACGAGCAGTACTTC. Its protein product is CASSVGREGRSYEQYF.

This clonotype was seen a handful of times. The chain uses TRBV24-1 and TRBJ2-1, with 13 nucleotides matching TRBD2. Per the germline V gene, CDR1 is KGHDR and CDR2 is SFDVKD. With 7 bases clipped from V and 9 bases from J, the junction kept 8 bases outside the gene matches. This CDR3 is 15 amino acids long. CDR3 sequence: CATSRALAGGPEQFF. As DNA, the CDR3 is TGTGCCACCAGCCGCGCACTAGCGGGAGGGCCTGAGCAGTTCTTC.

The chain employs TRBV12-3 or TRBV12-4 and TRBJ2-2; D is ambiguous. Trimming shortened V by 3 bases and J by 3 bases, and 8 bases separated the two germline ends. The CDR3 contains 14 residues. The CDR3 region has the DNA TGTGCCAGCAGTTTGAGTCCGGACACCGGGGAGCTGTTTTTT. It specifies CASSLSPDTGELFF.

This clonotype was seen a handful of times. V usage is TRBV15 and J usage is TRBJ1-2; no clear D gene. Trimming left V 9 bases short and J 4 bases short, with 30 bases between. The germline CDR1 and CDR2 sequences are LNHNV and YYDKDF (reference sequence). The CDR3 covers 18 residues. The CDR3 sequence is CATGGRPLPLTDGYGYTF. In DNA, the CDR3 is TGTGCCACGGGCGGTAGGCCATTACCGCTTACGGACGGCTATGGCTACACCTTC.

This clonotype has a handful of counts. The chain links TRBV9 to TRBJ2-1, with 12 bases identical to TRBD2. The CDR3 length is 15 residues. The trim removed 5 bases at V and 7 bases at J, leaving 7 bases unmatched. CDR1 SGDLS and CDR2 YYNGEE come from the germline V gene. CDR3 DNA: TGTGCCAGCAGTACCGGGACTAGCGGGCGGAATGAGCAGTTCTTC. Its translation: CASSTGTSGRNEQFF.

This clonotype was seen many times. One end of the junction is discordant with germline, which a read error may explain. CDR3 nucleotide sequence: TGTGTCAGCGAGTCCTACAATGAGCAGTTCTTC. This sequence encodes CVSESYNEQFF. The chain joins TRBV2 to TRBJ2-1; D gene ambiguous. Germline values: CDR1 SNHLY, CDR2 FYNNEI. CDR3 length: 11 residues.